This T cell receptor beta chain was observed in a study of OX40 agonist ivuxolimab in advanced cancers. For the study at large: Past anti-PD-1, anti-PD-L1 or anti-CTLA-4 therapy was accepted, and 30% to 50% had received some. Broader study findings: In general, CD8+ T cells held more expanded clones than CD4+ did, on average.

The table came from immunoSEQ multiplex PCR; TCRdb's copy has only in-frame clones and leaves some out. The sample has around 45,000 clones; 80% are singletons. The J segment lost 7 bases and the V segment lost 3 bases, leaving 10 bases of the junction unmatched. CDR3 length: 15 residues. The germline CDR1 and CDR2 sequences are SQVTM and ANQGSEA. Exclusion of a patient followed from autoimmune disease history or systemic immunosuppression. Concerning this clone itself: No antigen is known for it.

The source is an adult with an advanced solid tumor such as melanoma, head and neck, liver or kidney cancer. The rearrangement uses TRBV29-1 and TRBJ2-1; 9 bases line up with TRBD1. Sequenced here: CD4+ or CD8+ T cells sorted from blood, sampled in a trial of the OX40 agonist ivuxolimab. CDR3 sequence reads: CSVEPARTGVNEQFF. The CDR3 DNA sequence: TGCAGCGTTGAGCCCGCCCGGACAGGGGTTAATGAGCAGTTCTTC.